The 27 T cell receptor beta chains below come from one sample, sequenced in a study of identical twins. Via MiXCR, TCRdb re-called the 5' RACE reads, giving one row per CDR3 protein. There are some 1,600,000 distinct CDR3 sequences in the sample; roughly 35% occur only once, and around 0.3% lies in the top ten. Source material: cord blood. The receptors originated from a newborn girl in good health.

The chain has TRBV20-1 and TRBJ1-1, with a tentative D call TRBD1 (5 bases). V was cut by 3 bases and J by 4 bases, with 15 bases left in between. The germline V gene encodes CDR1 DFQATT and CDR2 SNEGSKA (reference sequence). This CDR3 has 14 amino acids. The DNA for the CDR3 is TGCAGTGCTAGTGTTACGGGGCCCGGCACTGAAGCTTTCTTT. Protein: CSASVTGPGTEAFF.

In this sample, this clonotype turned up once. V and J are TRBV24-1 and TRBJ1-2, with TRBD1 matching 10 bases. V was clipped by 5 bases and J by 1 base; unmatched bases: 6. The CDR3 consists of 16 residues. Germline loops: CDR1 KGHDR, CDR2 SFDVKD. The CDR3 nucleotides read TGTGCCACCAGTGGGTGGGGACAGGGGATTAACTATGGCTACACCTTC. Its translation: CATSGWGQGINYGYTF.

In this sample, this clonotype turned up a few times. The chain employs TRBV5-1 and TRBJ1-2, with 8 bases fitting TRBD1. This CDR3 contains 14 residues. V dropped 4 bases and J dropped 3; count of bases not matched to a gene: 5. CDR1 is SGHRS and CDR2 is YFSETQ in the germline V gene. The CDR3 here is CASSLTGEYYGYTF. The CDR3 coding sequence is TGCGCCAGCAGCCTGACAGGGGAATACTATGGCTACACCTTC.

This clonotype was seen a few times. The J gene is TRBJ2-4, the V gene TRBV4-2, with no clear D. The J call may not be correct, given that the DNA end is closer to TRBJ2-7. This CDR3 spans 11 amino acids. Germline V gives CDR1 LGHNA, CDR2 YNFKEQ. The CDR3 bases are TGTGCCAGCAGCGGACCTGGCGAGCAGTACTTC. It yields the protein CASSGPGEQYF.

The V call is TRBV6-6, the J call TRBJ2-7; D remains ambiguous. V lost 2 bases and J 6 bases, leaving 11 bases between the germline ends. The CDR3 sequence is 13 residues long. Germline CDR1 reads MNHNY; CDR2 reads SVGAGI (reference sequence). For the CDR3, the DNA is TGTGCCAGCAGTTACCCCGGTTATCGCGAGCAGTACTTC. It translates to CASSYPGYREQYF.

The rearrangement joins TRBV10-3 to TRBJ2-1, with 8 bases aligning to TRBD2. The CDR3 length is 14 residues. Trimming removed 5 bases from V and 8 bases from J; junction bases left unmatched: 8. CDR1 is ENHRY and CDR2 is SYGVKD in the germline V gene. The CDR3 sequence: CAISTGTRRDEQFF. The CDR3 coding sequence is TGTGCCATCAGTACCGGGACTAGGCGGGATGAGCAGTTCTTC.

The chain combines TRBV20-1 with TRBJ2-5, with 11 bases fitting TRBD2. The CDR3 length is 14 residues. Unmatched junction bases numbered 4, after V lost 2 bases and J lost 5 bases. Per germline, CDR1 DFQATT and CDR2 SNEGSKA (reference sequence). The CDR3, as DNA: TGCAGTGCTAGATTAGCGGGGGGGCTGGAGACCCAGTACTTC. This gives the protein CSARLAGGLETQYF.

V usage is TRBV6-1 and J usage is TRBJ2-3; 7 bases line up with TRBD2. Germline V gene data show CDR1 as MNHNS and CDR2 as SASEGT. This CDR3 has 17 residues. With 8 bases clipped from V and 3 bases from J, the junction kept 17 bases outside the gene matches. CDR3 coding DNA: TGTGCCAGCCACGGTGGGCCGAGGACTAGGCTAACAGATACGCAGTATTTT. Amino acid sequence: CASHGGPRTRLTDTQYF.

The chain carries TRBV14 and TRBJ2-3; 7 bases line up with TRBD1. The V gene's germline CDR1 is SGHDN and CDR2 FVKESK. This CDR3 spans 15 amino acids. The junction had 8 bases not matched to a gene; V was cut back by 4 bases and J by 4 bases. The CDR3 loop reads CASSPWYRGSDTQYF. DNA for the CDR3: TGTGCCAGCAGCCCCTGGTACAGGGGCTCAGATACGCAGTATTTT.

This sequence joins TRBV28 and TRBJ2-7; D is perhaps TRBD2 (6 bases). The CDR3 length is 15 residues. V shed 7 bases and J shed 1 base, with 17 bases lying between them. Per germline, CDR1 MDHEN and CDR2 SYDVKM. The CDR3 sequence: CASTPYQGGSYEQYF. CDR3 DNA: TGTGCCAGCACCCCATACCAGGGAGGTTCCTACGAGCAGTACTTC.

The CDR3 DNA reads as TGCGCCAGCAGCAGGCGGTGGTTCCTATACAATGAGCAGTTCTTC. Protein sequence: CASSRRWFLYNEQFF. The chain employs TRBV5-1 and TRBJ2-1; D gene unclear. The V end was cut by 4 bases, the J end by 4 bases, with 15 bases between. The CDR3 length is 15 residues. The germline V gene encodes CDR1 SGHRS and CDR2 YFSETQ.

The rearrangement joins TRBV7-9 to TRBJ2-7; D is possibly TRBD2 (6 bases). With 2 bases removed from V and 9 bases from J, the gap between germline ends came to 23 bases. The CDR3 sequence is 16 residues long. Germline assignment: CDR1 SEHNR and CDR2 FQNEAQ (reference sequence). The CDR3 is CASSLTRGGRYIGQYF. The CDR3 nucleotides are TGTGCCAGCAGCTTAACTAGGGGAGGAAGATATATCGGGCAGTACTTC.

The table lists this clonotype with a few counts. The chain recombines TRBV4-2 with TRBJ1-4, with 8 bases lining up with TRBD1. This CDR3 spans 17 amino acids. The V segment lost 1 base and the J segment 11 bases; nucleotides outside the gene matches: 15. Germline CDR1 is LGHNA and CDR2 is YNFKEQ. DNA for the CDR3: TGTGCCAGCAGCCAAGGGTACCGGGACAGGAGCATGTGGAAACTGTTTTTT. The encoded protein is CASSQGYRDRSMWKLFF.

CDR3 nucleotides: TGTGCCAGCAGGGAAGGGACTGCGCAAGAGACCCAGTACTTC. The encoded protein is CASREGTAQETQYF. The rearrangement joins TRBV11-2 to TRBJ2-5; a weak D match, TRBD2 (6 bases). The CDR3 totals 14 residues. Germline V gives CDR1 SGHAT, CDR2 FQNNGV. Trimming removed 6 bases from V and 2 bases from J, with 13 bases in between.

V usage is TRBV6-6 and J usage is TRBJ1-1; no reliable D call. The length of the CDR3 is 15 residues. The V end was cut by 2 bases, the J end by 1 base, with 11 bases between. The germline CDR1 and CDR2 sequences are MNHNY and SVGAGI (reference sequence). This chain's CDR3 is CASSYPRVENTEAFF. In DNA form, the CDR3 reads TGTGCCAGCAGTTACCCCCGGGTGGAGAACACTGAAGCTTTCTTT.

The chain recombines TRBV20-1 with TRBJ2-1; 12 nucleotides match TRBD2. Losses at the gene ends were 0 bases for V and 10 bases for J; bases not matched to a gene: 7. CDR3 length: 15 residues. The germline CDR1 and CDR2 sequences are DFQATT and SNEGSKA (reference sequence). CDR3 amino acids: CSARDLAGGFYEQFF. The CDR3 DNA follows: TGCAGTGCTAGAGATCTAGCGGGAGGGTTTTACGAGCAGTTCTTC.

This clonotype was found many times. The chain combines TRBV12-3 or TRBV12-4 with TRBJ1-1; possibly TRBD1 for D (6 bases). The CDR3 consists of 11 residues. V was pared by 5 bases and J by 8 bases, with 9 bases between. The CDR3 reads CASSLRGEAFF. The CDR3 DNA reads as TGTGCCAGCAGTCTAAGGGGGGAAGCTTTCTTT.

The chain joins TRBV12-3 or TRBV12-4 to TRBJ1-1; D is ambiguous. Trimming cost V 7 bases and J 6 bases, with 12 bases left between them. This CDR3 has 12 amino acids. CDR3 residues: CASIRTIAEAFF. As DNA, the CDR3 is TGTGCCAGCATTAGAACAATCGCTGAAGCTTTCTTT.

This clonotype was detected once. This sequence joins TRBV20-1 and TRBJ1-1; 7 nucleotides align to TRBD1. This CDR3 is 13 amino acids long. V shed 5 bases and J 3 bases; nucleotides not matched to a gene: 6. Germline CDR1 DFQATT, CDR2 SNEGSKA (reference sequence). The CDR3 here is CSAPGTDDTEAFF. The CDR3 DNA follows: TGCAGTGCTCCCGGGACAGACGACACTGAAGCTTTCTTT.

This clonotype was observed once. This chain links TRBV6-1 with TRBJ1-1; TRBD1 matches 9 bases. The CDR3 loop spans 14 amino acids. With 3 bases clipped from V and 4 bases from J, the junction kept 3 bases outside the gene matches. From germline, CDR1 is MNHNS and CDR2 SASEGT. CDR3 amino acids: CASSDTTGGTEAFF. As DNA, the CDR3 is TGTGCCAGCAGTGACACGACAGGGGGCACTGAAGCTTTCTTT.

This clonotype occurred a few times. The gene calls are TRBV28 and TRBJ2-5; D might be TRBD1 or TRBD2, each matching 7 bases. The germline V gene encodes CDR1 MDHEN and CDR2 SYDVKM. The CDR3 extends over 14 amino acids. V lost 9 bases to trimming and J lost 5 bases, with 19 bases between them. The CDR3 loop is CASSAGGGLETQYF. CDR3 sequence (DNA): TGTGCCAGTTCGGCAGGGGGGGGATTGGAGACCCAGTACTTC.

This clonotype has more than one count but fewer than ten. The rearrangement links TRBV12-3 or TRBV12-4 to TRBJ2-2; 7 bases line up with TRBD2. This CDR3 is 14 amino acids long. The V segment lost 8 bases and the J segment 2 bases; nucleotides outside the gene matches: 5. CDR3 nucleotide sequence: TGTGCCAGCCAATGCGGGGGTAACACCGGGGAGCTGTTTTTT. Its translation: CASQCGGNTGELFF.

With respect to this clonotype: A junction end diverges from the germline sequence, so it may reflect a read error. This sequence joins TRBV28 and TRBJ1-2; unclear D gene. The CDR3 is 16 amino acids. From germline, CDR1 is MDHEN and CDR2 SYDVKM. This chain's CDR3 is CASSLGPKATNYGNTF. The CDR3 region has the DNA TGTGCCAGCAGTTTAGGACCAAAGGCCACCAACTATGGCAACACCTTC.

This clonotype came up a few times. The chain links TRBV4-2 to TRBJ2-1; a possible D gene is TRBD2 (6 bases). Germline V gives CDR1 LGHNA, CDR2 YNFKEQ. The CDR3 totals 18 residues. The V end was cut by 0 bases, the J end by 4 bases, with 19 bases between. Here the CDR3 reads CASSQDAQRALSYNEQFF. The CDR3 DNA is TGTGCCAGCAGCCAAGATGCCCAGCGGGCGCTAAGTTACAATGAGCAGTTCTTC.

This clonotype was counted a few times. The chain has TRBV6-5 and TRBJ1-1; the D gene is possibly TRBD1 (5 bases). CDR3 length: 14 residues. V was shortened by 4 bases and J by 3 bases, with 12 bases between the two germline ends. The germline CDR1 and CDR2 sequences are MNHEY and SVGAGI. This CDR3 is CASSFSGRHTEAFF. The CDR3 DNA follows: TGTGCCAGCAGTTTTTCAGGGAGGCACACTGAAGCTTTCTTT.

Notes on this clonotype: Lacking the conserved final phenylalanine or tryptophan, this CDR3 likely reflects a read error. The chain links TRBV12-3 or TRBV12-4 to TRBJ2-3; D perhaps matches TRBD2 (6 bases). Trimming left V 1 base short and J 5 bases short, with 16 bases between. The CDR3 runs 16 residues. CDR3 residues: CASSLGGLSRGDTQYS. In DNA form, the CDR3 reads TGTGCCAGCAGTTTAGGGGGACTTAGCCGCGGAGATACGCAGTATTCT.

This sequence joins TRBV5-1 and TRBJ2-7, with TRBD2 matching 9 bases. The germline gives CDR1 SGHRS, CDR2 YFSETQ. The CDR3 contains 15 residues. V lost 2 bases to trimming and J lost 7 bases; unmatched junction nucleotides: 10. Here the CDR3 DNA reads TGCGCCAGCAGCTTAGGCCTAGCGGGGCTTAGGGAGCAGTACTTC. It specifies CASSLGLAGLREQYF.